This T cell receptor beta chain was recovered during a study of blood T cell repertoires in COVID-19. Study-level information: Sources were T cells, B-cell-depleted T cells, or PBMCs; the material itself was cDNA or gDNA.

In the authors' workflow: For nucleated cells, counts were estimated from reference gene primer amplification. Only in-frame clones appear in the TCRdb table, and some are missing; sequencing was by immunoSEQ multiplex PCR. V, J and clone size reflect that table, while D and trimming were determined from the DNA. The sample has 120,000 to 150,000 clones, 70% to 90% seen once. Sequencing input: peripheral blood. This receptor was identified in a human donor with acute or convalescent COVID-19. The donor label of this sample is uncertain.

The CDR3 sequence is CASSPSLAGANVLTF. The CDR3 DNA is TGTGCCAGCAGTCCCAGTTTGGCCGGGGCCAACGTCCTGACTTTC. The chain has TRBV7-3 and TRBJ2-6, with D unclear. CDR3 length: 15 amino acids. Trimming left V 6 bases short and J 4 bases short, with 13 bases between. The germline CDR1 and CDR2 sequences are SGHTA and FQGTGA.